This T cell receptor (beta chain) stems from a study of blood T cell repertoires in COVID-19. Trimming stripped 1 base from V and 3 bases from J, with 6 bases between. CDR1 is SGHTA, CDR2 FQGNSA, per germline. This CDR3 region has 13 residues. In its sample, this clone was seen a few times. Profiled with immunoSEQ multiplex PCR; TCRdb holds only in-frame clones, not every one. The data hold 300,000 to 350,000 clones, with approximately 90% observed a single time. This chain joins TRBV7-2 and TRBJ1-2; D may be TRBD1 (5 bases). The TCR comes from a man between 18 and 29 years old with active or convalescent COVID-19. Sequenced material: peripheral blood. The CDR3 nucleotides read TGTGCCAGCAGCTTAGGACAGTACTATGGCTACACCTTC. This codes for CASSLGQYYGYTF.